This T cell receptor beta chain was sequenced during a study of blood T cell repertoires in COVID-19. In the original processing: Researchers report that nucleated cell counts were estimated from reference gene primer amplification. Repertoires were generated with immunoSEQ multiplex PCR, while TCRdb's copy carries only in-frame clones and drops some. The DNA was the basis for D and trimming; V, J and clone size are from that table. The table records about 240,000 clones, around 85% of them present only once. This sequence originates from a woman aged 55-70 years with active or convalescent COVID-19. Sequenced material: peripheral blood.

The CDR3 nucleotides are TGTGCCAGCAGGGCTGATAGCGGGGGGGCTACCGGGGAGCTGTTTTTT. Encoded protein: CASRADSGGATGELFF. The J gene is TRBJ2-2, the V gene TRBV2; 11 bases fit TRBD2. CDR3 length: 16 residues. The V gene's germline CDR1 is SNHLY and CDR2 FYNNEI. The J segment lost 5 bases and the V segment lost 6 bases, leaving 8 bases of the junction unmatched.